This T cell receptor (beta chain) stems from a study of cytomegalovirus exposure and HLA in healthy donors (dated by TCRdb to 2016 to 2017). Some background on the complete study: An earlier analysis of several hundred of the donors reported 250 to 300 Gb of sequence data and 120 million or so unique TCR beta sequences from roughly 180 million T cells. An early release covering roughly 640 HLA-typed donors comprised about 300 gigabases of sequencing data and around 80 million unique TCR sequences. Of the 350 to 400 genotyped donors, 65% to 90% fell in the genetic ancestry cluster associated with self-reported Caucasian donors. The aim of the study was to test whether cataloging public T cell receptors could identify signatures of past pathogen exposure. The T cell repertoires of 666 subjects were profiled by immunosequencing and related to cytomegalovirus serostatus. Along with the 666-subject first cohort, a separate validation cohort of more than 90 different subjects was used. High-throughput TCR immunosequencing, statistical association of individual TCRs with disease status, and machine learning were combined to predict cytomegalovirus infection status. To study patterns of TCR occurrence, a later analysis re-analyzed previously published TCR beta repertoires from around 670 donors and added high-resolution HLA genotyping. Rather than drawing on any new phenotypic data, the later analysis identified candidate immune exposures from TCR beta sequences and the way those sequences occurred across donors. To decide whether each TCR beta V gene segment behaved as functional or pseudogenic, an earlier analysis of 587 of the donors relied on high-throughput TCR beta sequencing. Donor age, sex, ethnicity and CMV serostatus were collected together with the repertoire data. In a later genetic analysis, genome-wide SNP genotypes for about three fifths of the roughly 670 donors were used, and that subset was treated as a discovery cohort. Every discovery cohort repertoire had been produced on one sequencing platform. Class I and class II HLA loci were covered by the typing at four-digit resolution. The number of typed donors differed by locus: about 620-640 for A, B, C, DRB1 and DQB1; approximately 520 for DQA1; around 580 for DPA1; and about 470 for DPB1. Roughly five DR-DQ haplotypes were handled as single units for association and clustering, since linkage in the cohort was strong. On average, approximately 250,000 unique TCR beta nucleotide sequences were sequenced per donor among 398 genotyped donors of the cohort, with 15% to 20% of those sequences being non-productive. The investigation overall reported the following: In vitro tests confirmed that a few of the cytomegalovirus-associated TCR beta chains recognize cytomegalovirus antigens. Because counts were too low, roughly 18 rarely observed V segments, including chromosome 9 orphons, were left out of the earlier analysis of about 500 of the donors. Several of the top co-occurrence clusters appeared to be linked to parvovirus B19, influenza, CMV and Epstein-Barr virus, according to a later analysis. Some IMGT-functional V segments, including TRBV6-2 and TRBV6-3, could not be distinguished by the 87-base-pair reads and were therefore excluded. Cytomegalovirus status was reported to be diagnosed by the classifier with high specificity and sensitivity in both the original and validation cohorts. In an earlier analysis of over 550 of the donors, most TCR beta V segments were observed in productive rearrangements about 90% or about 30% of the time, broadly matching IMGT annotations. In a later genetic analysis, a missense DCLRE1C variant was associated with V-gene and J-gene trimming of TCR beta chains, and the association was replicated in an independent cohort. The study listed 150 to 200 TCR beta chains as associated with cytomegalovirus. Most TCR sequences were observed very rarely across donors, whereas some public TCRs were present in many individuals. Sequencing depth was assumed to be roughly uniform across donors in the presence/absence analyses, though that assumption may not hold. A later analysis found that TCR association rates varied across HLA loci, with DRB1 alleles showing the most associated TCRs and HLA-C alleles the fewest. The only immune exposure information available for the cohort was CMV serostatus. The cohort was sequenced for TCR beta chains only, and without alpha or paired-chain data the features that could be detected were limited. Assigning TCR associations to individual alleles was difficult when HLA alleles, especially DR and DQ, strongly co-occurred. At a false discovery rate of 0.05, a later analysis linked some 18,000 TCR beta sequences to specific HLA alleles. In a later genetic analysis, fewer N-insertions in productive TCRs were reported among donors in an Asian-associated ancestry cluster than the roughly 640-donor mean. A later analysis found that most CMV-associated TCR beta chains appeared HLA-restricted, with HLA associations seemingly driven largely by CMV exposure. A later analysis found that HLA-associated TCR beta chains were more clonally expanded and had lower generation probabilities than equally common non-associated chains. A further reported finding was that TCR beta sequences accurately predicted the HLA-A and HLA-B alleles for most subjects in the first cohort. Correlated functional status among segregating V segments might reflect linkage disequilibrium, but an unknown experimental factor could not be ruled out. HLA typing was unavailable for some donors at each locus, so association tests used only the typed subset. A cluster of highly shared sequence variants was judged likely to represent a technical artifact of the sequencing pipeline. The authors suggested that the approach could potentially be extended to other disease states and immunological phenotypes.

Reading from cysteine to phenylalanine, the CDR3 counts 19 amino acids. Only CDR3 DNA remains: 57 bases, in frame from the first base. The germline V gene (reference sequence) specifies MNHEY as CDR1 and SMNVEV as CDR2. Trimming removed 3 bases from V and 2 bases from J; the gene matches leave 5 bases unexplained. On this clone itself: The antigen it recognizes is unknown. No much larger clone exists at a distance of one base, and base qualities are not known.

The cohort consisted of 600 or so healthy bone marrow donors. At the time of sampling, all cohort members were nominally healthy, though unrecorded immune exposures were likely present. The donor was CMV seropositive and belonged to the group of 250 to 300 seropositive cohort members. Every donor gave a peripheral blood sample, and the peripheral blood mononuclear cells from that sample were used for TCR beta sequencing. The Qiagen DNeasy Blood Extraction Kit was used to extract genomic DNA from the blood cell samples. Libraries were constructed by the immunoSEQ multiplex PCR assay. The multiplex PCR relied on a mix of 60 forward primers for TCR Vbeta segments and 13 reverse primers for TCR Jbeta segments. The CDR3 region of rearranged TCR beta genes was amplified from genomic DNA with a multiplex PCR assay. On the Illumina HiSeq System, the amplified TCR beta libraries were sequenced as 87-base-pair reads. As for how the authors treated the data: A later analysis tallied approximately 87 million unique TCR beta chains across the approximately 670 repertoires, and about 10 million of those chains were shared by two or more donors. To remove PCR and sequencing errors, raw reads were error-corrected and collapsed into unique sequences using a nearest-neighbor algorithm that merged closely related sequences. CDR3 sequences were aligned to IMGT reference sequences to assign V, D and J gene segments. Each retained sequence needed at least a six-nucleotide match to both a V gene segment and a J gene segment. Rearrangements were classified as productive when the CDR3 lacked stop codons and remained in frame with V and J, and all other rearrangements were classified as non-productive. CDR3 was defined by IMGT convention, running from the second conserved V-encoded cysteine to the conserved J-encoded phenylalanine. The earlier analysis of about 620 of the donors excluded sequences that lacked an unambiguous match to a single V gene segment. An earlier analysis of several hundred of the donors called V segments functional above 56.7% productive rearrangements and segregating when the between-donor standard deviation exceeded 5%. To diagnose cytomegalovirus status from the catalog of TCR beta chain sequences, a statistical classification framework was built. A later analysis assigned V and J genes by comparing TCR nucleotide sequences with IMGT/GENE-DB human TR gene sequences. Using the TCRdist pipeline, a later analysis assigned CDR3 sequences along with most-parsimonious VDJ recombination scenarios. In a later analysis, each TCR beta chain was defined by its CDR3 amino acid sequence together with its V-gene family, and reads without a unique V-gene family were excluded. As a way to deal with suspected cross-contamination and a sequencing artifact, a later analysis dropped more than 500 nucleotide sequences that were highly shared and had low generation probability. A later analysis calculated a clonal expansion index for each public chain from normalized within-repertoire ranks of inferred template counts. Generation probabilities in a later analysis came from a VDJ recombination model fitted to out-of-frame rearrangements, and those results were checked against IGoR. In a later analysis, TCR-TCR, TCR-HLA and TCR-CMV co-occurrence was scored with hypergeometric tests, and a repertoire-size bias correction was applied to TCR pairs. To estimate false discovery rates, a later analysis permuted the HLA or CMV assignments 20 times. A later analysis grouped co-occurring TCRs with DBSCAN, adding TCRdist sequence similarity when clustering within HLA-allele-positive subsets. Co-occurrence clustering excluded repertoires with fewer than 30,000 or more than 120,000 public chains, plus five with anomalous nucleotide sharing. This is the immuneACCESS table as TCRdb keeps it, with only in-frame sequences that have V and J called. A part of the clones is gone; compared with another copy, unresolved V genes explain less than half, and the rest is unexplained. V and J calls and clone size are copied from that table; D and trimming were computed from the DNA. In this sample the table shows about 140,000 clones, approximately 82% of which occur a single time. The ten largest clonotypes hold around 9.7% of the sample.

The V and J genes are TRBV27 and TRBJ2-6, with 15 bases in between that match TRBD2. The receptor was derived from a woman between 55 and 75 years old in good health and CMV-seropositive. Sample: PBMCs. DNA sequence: TGTGCCAGCAGTTTTGAGGGACTAGCGGGAGGAACTGGGGCCAACGTCCTGACTTTC. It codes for CASSFEGLAGGTGANVLTF.